These T cell receptor beta chains were read from a single sample in a study of blood T cell repertoires in COVID-19. Clones were sequenced by immunoSEQ multiplex PCR, and TCRdb holds only the in-frame ones, with some missing. In the table there are 250,000 or so clones, approximately 80% of which are singletons. Source material: peripheral blood. All receptors derive from a man younger than 40 who had recovered from COVID-19. CDR3s include the opening cysteine and the closing phenylalanine or tryptophan. A D gene is named only where the DNA matches it firmly. Size is omitted from some rows. Given values are once, few, many or a class for expanded clones.

D gene: -
J gene: TRBJ1-1
V gene: TRBV7-9
clone size: -
CDR3 protein: CASSLPGFPDSTEAFF
CDR3 DNA: TGTGCCAGCAGCTTACCGGGGTTTCCTGATTCCACTGAAGCTTTCTTT

D gene: -
J gene: TRBJ1-1
V gene: TRBV7-8
clone size: -
CDR3 protein: CASSPGGTVNTEAFF
CDR3 DNA: TGTGCCAGCAGCCCCGGGGGGACGGTGAACACTGAAGCTTTCTTT

D gene: -
J gene: TRBJ1-1
V gene: TRBV4-1
clone size: -
CDR3 protein: CASTGSSEAFF
CDR3 DNA: TGCGCCAGCACAGGGTCAAGTGAAGCTTTCTTT

D gene: -
J gene: TRBJ2-3
V gene: TRBV4-1
clone size: -
CDR3 protein: CASSQDPGGLGDTQYF
CDR3 DNA: TGCGCCAGCAGCCAAGATCCCGGCGGGTTGGGAGATACGCAGTATTTT

D gene: -
J gene: TRBJ1-2
V gene: TRBV29-1
clone size: -
CDR3 protein: CSVEAAERGYTF
CDR3 DNA: TGCAGCGTTGAGGCGGCAGAGAGAGGCTACACCTTC

D gene: -
J gene: TRBJ2-7
V gene: TRBV5-5
clone size: -
CDR3 protein: CASSLGRGGTYEQYF
CDR3 DNA: TGTGCCAGCAGCTTGGGCAGAGGAGGTACCTACGAGCAGTACTTC

D gene: TRBD1
J gene: TRBJ2-3
V gene: TRBV4-2
clone size: few
CDR3 protein: CASSQDQGGADTQYF
CDR3 DNA: TGTGCCAGCAGCCAGGACCAAGGGGGCGCAGATACGCAGTATTTT

D gene: -
J gene: TRBJ1-1
V gene: TRBV19
clone size: -
CDR3 protein: CASSGGSRGRDTEAFF
CDR3 DNA: TGTGCCAGTAGTGGAGGTTCACGAGGTCGGGACACTGAAGCTTTCTTT

D gene: -
J gene: TRBJ1-1
V gene: TRBV12-3/TRBV12-4
clone size: once
CDR3 protein: CASSHRADTEAFF
CDR3 DNA: TGTGCCAGCAGTCACAGGGCAGACACTGAAGCTTTCTTT

D gene: -
J gene: TRBJ1-2
V gene: TRBV25-1
clone size: once
CDR3 protein: CASSVTGTNYGYTF
CDR3 DNA: TGTGCCAGCAGTGTTACAGGAACGAACTATGGCTACACCTTC

D gene: -
J gene: TRBJ2-5
V gene: TRBV7-3
clone size: -
CDR3 protein: CASSLGLQETQYF
CDR3 DNA: TGTGCCAGCAGCTTAGGCCTTCAAGAGACCCAGTACTTC

D gene: -
J gene: TRBJ2-7
V gene: TRBV5-6
clone size: -
CDR3 protein: CASSWGGEQYF
CDR3 DNA: TGTGCCAGCAGTTGGGGAGGCGAGCAGTACTTC

D gene: -
J gene: TRBJ1-2
V gene: TRBV5-6
clone size: -
CDR3 protein: CASSLPRDGYTF
CDR3 DNA: TGTGCCAGCAGCTTGCCCAGGGATGGCTACACCTTC

D gene: -
J gene: TRBJ1-1
V gene: TRBV29-1
clone size: -
CDR3 protein: CSVVTPSATEAFF
CDR3 DNA: TGCAGCGTTGTGACACCATCCGCCACTGAAGCTTTCTTT

D gene: -
J gene: TRBJ1-1
V gene: TRBV29-1
clone size: -
CDR3 protein: CSGASGGRTEAFF
CDR3 DNA: TGCAGCGGTGCGTCCGGGGGGCGAACTGAAGCTTTCTTT

D gene: -
J gene: TRBJ2-2
V gene: TRBV7-3
clone size: -
CDR3 protein: CASSLGPGDTGELFF
CDR3 DNA: TGTGCCAGCAGCTTGGGTCCAGGGGACACCGGGGAGCTGTTTTTT

D gene: -
J gene: TRBJ1-1
V gene: TRBV5-6
clone size: many
CDR3 protein: CASSAVFWGGTEAFF
CDR3 DNA: TGTGCCAGCAGCGCCGTTTTTTGGGGCGGTACTGAAGCTTTCTTT

D gene: -
J gene: TRBJ1-3
V gene: TRBV3-1/TRBV3-2
clone size: -
CDR3 protein: CASSISGDSAGNTIYF
CDR3 DNA: TGTGCCAGCAGCATATCGGGGGATTCGGCTGGAAACACCATATATTTT

D gene: TRBD2
J gene: TRBJ2-1
V gene: TRBV4-2
clone size: -
CDR3 protein: CASSLLAGTSGLSSYNEQFF
CDR3 DNA: TGTGCCAGCAGCCTACTCGCCGGGACTAGCGGTTTAAGCTCCTACAATGAGCAGTTCTTC

D gene: -
J gene: TRBJ1-1
V gene: TRBV18
clone size: few
CDR3 protein: CASSPLTGDTEAFF
CDR3 DNA: TGTGCCAGCTCACCACTCACCGGGGACACTGAAGCTTTCTTT

D gene: -
J gene: TRBJ2-5
V gene: TRBV7-9
clone size: -
CDR3 protein: CASTQQETQYF
CDR3 DNA: TGTGCCAGCACCCAACAAGAGACCCAGTACTTC

D gene: TRBD1
J gene: TRBJ1-4
V gene: TRBV5-8
clone size: -
CDR3 protein: CASSFGTEGNEKLFF
CDR3 DNA: TGTGCCAGCAGCTTTGGGACAGAAGGAAATGAAAAACTGTTTTTT

D gene: TRBD2
J gene: TRBJ2-5
V gene: TRBV3-1/TRBV3-2
clone size: -
CDR3 protein: CASSQDPTSDGETQYF
CDR3 DNA: TGTGCCAGCAGCCAAGACCCGACTAGCGATGGGGAGACCCAGTACTTC

D gene: TRBD1
J gene: TRBJ1-4
V gene: TRBV5-1
clone size: -
CDR3 protein: CASSPGTGYEKLFF
CDR3 DNA: TGCGCCAGCAGCCCCGGGACAGGGTATGAAAAACTGTTTTTT

D gene: TRBD1
J gene: TRBJ1-4
V gene: TRBV15
clone size: -
CDR3 protein: CATSRDKGQGAVNEKLFF
CDR3 DNA: TGTGCCACCAGCAGAGATAAGGGACAGGGGGCTGTTAATGAAAAACTGTTTTTT

D gene: -
J gene: TRBJ2-1
V gene: TRBV3-1/TRBV3-2
clone size: -
CDR3 protein: CASSHSRGAWNEQFF
CDR3 DNA: TGTGCCAGCAGCCATAGCAGGGGGGCTTGGAATGAGCAGTTCTTC

D gene: -
J gene: TRBJ1-6
V gene: TRBV4-1
clone size: -
CDR3 protein: CASSAGRDFSSPLHF
CDR3 DNA: TGCGCCAGCAGCGCAGGACGGGATTTCAGTTCACCCCTCCACTTT

D gene: -
J gene: TRBJ2-2
V gene: TRBV5-4
clone size: -
CDR3 protein: CASSLRGSTGELFF
CDR3 DNA: TGTGCCAGCAGCTTGCGAGGTAGCACCGGGGAGCTGTTTTTT

D gene: -
J gene: TRBJ1-1
V gene: TRBV19
clone size: -
CDR3 protein: CASSIVDDSEAFF
CDR3 DNA: TGTGCCAGTAGTATAGTGGATGACTCTGAAGCTTTCTTT

D gene: TRBD2
J gene: TRBJ2-1
V gene: TRBV3-1/TRBV3-2
clone size: -
CDR3 protein: CASSHFETSAYNEQFF
CDR3 DNA: TGTGCCAGCAGCCATTTTGAGACTAGCGCTTACAATGAGCAGTTCTTC

D gene: -
J gene: TRBJ1-4
V gene: TRBV29-1
clone size: -
CDR3 protein: CSVHLEAHEKLFF
CDR3 DNA: TGCAGCGTTCATTTGGAGGCTCATGAAAAACTGTTTTTT

D gene: TRBD2
J gene: TRBJ2-3
V gene: TRBV4-2
clone size: many
CDR3 protein: CASSQDRLAGGYRKDTQYF
CDR3 DNA: TGTGCCAGCAGCCAAGATAGACTAGCGGGGGGGTACAGGAAAGATACGCAGTATTTT

D gene: TRBD1
J gene: TRBJ1-2
V gene: TRBV12-3/TRBV12-4
clone size: -
CDR3 protein: CASSFRQGGGYTF
CDR3 DNA: TGTGCCAGCAGTTTCCGGCAGGGGGGCGGCTACACCTTC

D gene: -
J gene: TRBJ1-2
V gene: TRBV19
clone size: -
CDR3 protein: CASSIGGNVGYTF
CDR3 DNA: TGTGCCAGTAGTATAGGCGGCAACGTTGGCTACACCTTC